The 9 T cell receptor beta chains below were found in one sample sequenced in a study of Ad26.COV2.S vaccination and SARS-CoV-2 variants. The table came from immunoSEQ multiplex PCR; TCRdb's copy has only in-frame clones and leaves some out. The table has some 190,000 clones, approximately 90% seen once; the top ten hold approximately 6%. This material consisted of peripheral blood, taken after recovery from COVID-19. All receptors come from a human donor who had recovered from COVID-19.

This sequence joins TRBV2 and TRBJ2-3; the D is unclear. Trimming stripped 3 bases from V and 10 bases from J, with 11 bases between. The CDR3 is 12 residues long. CDR1 is SNHLY and CDR2 is FYNNEI in the germline V gene. The CDR3: CASSDDQKAQYF. The DNA for the CDR3 is TGTGCCAGCAGTGACGATCAAAAGGCGCAGTATTTT.

This clone has only a few counts. V and J are TRBV2 and TRBJ1-2; D is unclear. V gave up 10 bases and J gave up 2 bases, with 5 bases separating them. Germline values: CDR1 SNHLY, CDR2 FYNNEI. CDR3 length: 10 amino acids. The CDR3 reads CATLNYGYTF. The CDR3 DNA sequence: TGTGCCACCCTAAACTATGGCTACACCTTC.

The V and J genes are TRBV2 and TRBJ1-2; 7 bases align to TRBD1. Unmatched junction bases numbered 2, after V lost 5 bases and J lost 2 bases. The CDR3 has 13 amino acids. CDR1 is SNHLY, CDR2 FYNNEI, per germline. The CDR3 sequence is CASSRDRNYGYTF. The DNA for the CDR3 is TGTGCCAGCAGTCGGGACAGAAACTATGGCTACACCTTC.

This chain connects TRBV15 to TRBJ1-1; D may be TRBD1 (5 bases). There are 13 residues in the CDR3. Germline lookup yields CDR1 LNHNV and CDR2 YYDKDF (reference sequence). The V end lost 3 bases, the J end lost 7 bases, and 12 bases lay between the germline ends. CDR3 sequence reads: CATSRRGGNEAFF. CDR3 DNA sequence: TGTGCCACCAGCAGGCGGGGGGGGAATGAAGCTTTCTTT.

The rearrangement joins TRBV28 to TRBJ1-2, with D possibly being TRBD1 (6 bases). Trimming shortened V by 6 bases and J by 5 bases, and 22 bases separated the two germline ends. The V gene's germline CDR1 is MDHEN and CDR2 SYDVKM. The CDR3 is made up of 16 amino acids. CDR3 coding DNA: TGTGCCAGCAGAGACCCTCAACGGACAGTCGGGTATGGCTACACCTTC. Translated: CASRDPQRTVGYGYTF.

The chain joins TRBV7-7 to TRBJ2-7, with 9 bases aligning to TRBD1. The CDR3 has 13 residues. V shed 5 bases and J 3 bases; nucleotides not matched to a gene: 2. Germline V lookup: CDR1 SSHAT, CDR2 FNYEAQ (reference sequence). The CDR3 reads CASSPGQGYEQYF. The CDR3, as DNA: TGTGCCAGCAGCCCGGGACAGGGCTACGAGCAGTACTTC.

The CDR3 nucleotides are TGTGCCAGCAGCTCGGGACTAGCGGTAACCTACAATGAGCAGTTCTTC. This gives the protein CASSSGLAVTYNEQFF. The chain has TRBV11-2 and TRBJ2-1; 11 bases align to TRBD2. The CDR3 extends over 16 amino acids. V shed 4 bases and J 2 bases; nucleotides not matched to a gene: 4. Per germline, CDR1 SGHAT and CDR2 FQNNGV. Drawing the rest from reference TRBV11-2 and TRBJ2-1, the complete variable domain is EAGVAQSPRYKIIEKRQSVAFWCNPISGHATLYWYQQILGQGPKLLIQFQNNGVVDDSQLPKDRFSAERLKGVDSTLKIQPAKLEDSAVYLCASSSGLAVTYNEQFFGPGTRLTVL.

This chain joins TRBV7-3 and TRBJ2-7; 9 bases align to TRBD2. The CDR3 is 14 amino acids. V was pared by 3 bases and J by 4 bases, with 4 bases of the junction left unmatched. In germline, CDR1 is SGHTA, CDR2 FQGTGA. The CDR3 here is CASSLAGGPYEQYF. In DNA form, the CDR3 reads TGTGCCAGCAGCTTGGCGGGGGGGCCGTACGAGCAGTACTTC.

CDR3: CASSTLRVFTNTEAFF. CDR3 nucleotide sequence: TGTGCCAGCAGCACGTTGAGAGTATTCACGAACACTGAAGCTTTCTTT. The chain has TRBV21-1 and TRBJ1-1. TRBV21-1 is designated a pseudogene. This CDR3 region has 16 residues.